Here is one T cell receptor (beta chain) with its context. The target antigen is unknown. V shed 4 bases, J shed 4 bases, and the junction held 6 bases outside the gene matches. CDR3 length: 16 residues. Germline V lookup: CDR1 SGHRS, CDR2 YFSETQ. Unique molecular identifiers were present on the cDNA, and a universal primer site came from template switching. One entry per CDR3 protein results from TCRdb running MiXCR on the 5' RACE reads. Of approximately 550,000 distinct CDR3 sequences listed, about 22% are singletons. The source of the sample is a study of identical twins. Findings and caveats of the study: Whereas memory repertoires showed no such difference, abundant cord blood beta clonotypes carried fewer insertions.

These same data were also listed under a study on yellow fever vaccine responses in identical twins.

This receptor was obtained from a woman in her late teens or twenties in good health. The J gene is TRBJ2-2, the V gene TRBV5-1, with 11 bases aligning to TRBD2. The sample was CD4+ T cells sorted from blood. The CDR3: CASSPMTSGITGELFF. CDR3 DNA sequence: TGCGCCAGCAGCCCCATGACTAGCGGGATCACCGGGGAGCTGTTTTTT. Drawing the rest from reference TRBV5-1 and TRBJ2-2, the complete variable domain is KAGVTQTPRYLIKTRGQQVTLSCSPISGHRSVSWYQQTPGQGLQFLFEYFSETQRNKGNFPGRFSGRQFSNSRSEMNVSTLELGDSALYLCASSPMTSGITGELFFGEGSRLTVL.